Shown below are 31 T cell receptor beta chains from a single sample sequenced in a study of T cells after yellow fever vaccination. A single record per CDR3 protein comes from TCRdb applying MiXCR to the 5' RACE reads. The sample contains 450,000 to 650,000 distinct CDR3 sequences, roughly 13% of which appear only once. This sample comprised PBMCs, obtained on the day of the yellow fever booster vaccination. Receptors originate from a man aged 25 to 45 who received the YFV17D yellow fever vaccine.

This clonotype was seen repeatedly, ten times or more. The CDR3 coding sequence is TGCAGCGCCGGCCGAGGTGCTGTCAACAATGAGCAGTTCTTC. Amino acids: CSAGRGAVNNEQFF. The V call is TRBV29-1, the J call TRBJ2-1, with D uncertain. Per the germline V gene, CDR1 is SQVTM and CDR2 is ANQGSEA. Trimming removed 7 bases from V and 5 bases from J, with 18 bases in between. CDR3 size: 14 residues.

V usage is TRBV27 and J usage is TRBJ2-7, with 7 positions matching TRBD2. Germline V gene lookup returns CDR1 MNHEY and CDR2 SMNVEV (reference sequence). V trimming: 8 bases; J trimming: 1 base; junction bases outside the gene matches: 11. This CDR3 spans 15 amino acids. The CDR3 DNA follows: TGTGCCAGCGGACCGCTTGGGGGAGGGTCCTACGAGCAGTACTTC. This translates into CASGPLGGGSYEQYF.

This clonotype has a single count. The CDR3 DNA is TGTGCCTGGAGCCGAGGGCAGTGGTCTGTCCTGACTTTC. This translates into CAWSRGQWSVLTF. The chain carries TRBV30 and TRBJ2-6; D might be TRBD2 (5 bases). This CDR3 has 13 amino acids. The germline V gene has CDR1 GTSNPN and CDR2 SVGIG (reference sequence). V shed 3 bases and J shed 13 bases, with 16 bases lying between them.

This clonotype appeared a few times. V gene TRBV27 combines with J gene TRBJ2-7, with TRBD1 matching over 8 bases. The CDR3 runs 13 residues. Germline trimming cut 6 bases from V and 6 bases from J; bases unmatched to any gene: 7. The germline V gene has CDR1 MNHEY and CDR2 SMNVEV (reference sequence). The CDR3 is CASRRSTGAEQYF. CDR3 nucleotide sequence: TGTGCCAGCAGGCGATCGACAGGGGCCGAGCAGTACTTC.

This clonotype has only a few counts. The V call is TRBV28, the J call TRBJ1-6; D is undetermined. CDR1 is MDHEN and CDR2 is SYDVKM in the germline V gene. This CDR3 spans 12 amino acids. Trimming took off 8 bases at V and 7 bases at J, with 9 bases between the two ends. CDR3 sequence: CASGLKNSPLHF. The CDR3 region has the DNA TGTGCCAGCGGCCTAAAAAATTCACCCCTCCACTTT.

This clonotype was counted a few times. The chain recombines TRBV29-1 with TRBJ1-2; TRBD1 matches at 7 bases. The germline V gene encodes CDR1 SQVTM and CDR2 ANQGSEA. The V segment lost 0 bases and the J segment 4 bases; nucleotides outside the gene matches: 5. The CDR3 is 14 amino acids. This CDR3 reads CSVEEAGGGYGYTF. As DNA, the CDR3 is TGCAGCGTTGAAGAGGCAGGGGGGGGCTATGGCTACACCTTC.

V gene TRBV7-2 combines with J gene TRBJ2-5; D not resolved. The CDR3 loop spans 14 amino acids. Trimming took off 2 bases at V and 0 bases at J, with 7 bases between the two ends. The germline V gene has CDR1 SGHTA and CDR2 FQGNSA. The CDR3 bases are TGTGCCAGCAGCTTAACCCCGTACCAAGAGACCCAGTACTTC. Translation: CASSLTPYQETQYF. The whole variable domain, filled in from reference TRBV7-2 and TRBJ2-5, reads GAGVSQSPSNKVTEKGKDVELRCDPISGHTALYWYRQSLGQGLEFLIYFQGNSAPDKSGLPSDRFSAERTGGSVSTLTIQRTQQEDSAVYLCASSLTPYQETQYFGPGTRLLVL.

This clonotype occurred a few times. The chain employs TRBV6-1 and TRBJ2-1, with 7 bases fitting TRBD2. Looked up from germline, CDR1 is MNHNS and CDR2 is SASEGT. CDR3 length equals 16 residues. The trim removed 6 bases at V and 0 bases at J, leaving 8 bases unmatched. The CDR3 DNA reads as TGTGCCAGCAGCCGGGAGCGGGACGTCTCCTACAATGAGCAGTTCTTC. Protein sequence: CASSRERDVSYNEQFF.

There are many counts of this clonotype. The chain is built from TRBV7-9 and TRBJ2-2; 9 positions match TRBD2. Germline-derived CDR1 and CDR2 are SEHNR and FQNEAQ (reference sequence). Trimming removed 4 bases from V and 2 bases from J; junction bases left unmatched: 8. The CDR3 spans 17 residues. The DNA of the CDR3 is TGTGCCAGCAGCTGGGACACTAGCGGGTCCAACACCGGGGAGCTGTTTTTT. Its translation: CASSWDTSGSNTGELFF. Together with reference TRBV7-9 and TRBJ2-2, the CDR3 gives the full variable domain: DTGVSQNPRHKITKRGQNVTFRCDPISEHNRLYWYRQTLGQGPEFLTYFQNEAQLEKSRLLSDRFSAERPKGSFSTLEIQRTEQGDSAMYLCASSWDTSGSNTGELFFGEGSRLTVL.

This chain's CDR3 is CASSQEVAGGVDTQYF. CDR3 bases: TGCGCCAGCAGCCAAGAGGTAGCGGGAGGAGTAGATACGCAGTATTTT. The J gene is TRBJ2-3, the V gene TRBV4-3, with TRBD2 identical over 10 bases. The CDR3 is made up of 16 amino acids. CDR1 and CDR2 (germline): LGHNA, YSLEER. V gave up 0 bases and J gave up 5 bases; unmatched junction bases: 5.

The rearrangement links TRBV4-3 to TRBJ1-1; the D is unclear. CDR3 length: 17 amino acids. Germline V gene data show CDR1 as LGHNA and CDR2 as YSLEER. Trimming pared 0 bases from V and 0 bases from J, leaving 14 bases between. CDR3 bases: TGCGCCAGCAGCCAAGATACCCGGGTAAGGGTGAACACTGAAGCTTTCTTT. Protein product: CASSQDTRVRVNTEAFF.

The rearrangement joins TRBV3-1 to TRBJ2-7; weak D call: TRBD1 (6 bases). Germline CDR1 is LGHDT and CDR2 is YNNKEL (reference sequence). Trimming took 1 base from V and 0 from J, leaving 13 bases between them. This CDR3 contains 16 residues. CDR3 sequence (DNA): TGTGCCAGCAGCCAAGGTTGGGGGACACGCTCCTACGAGCAGTACTTC. Amino acids: CASSQGWGTRSYEQYF.

CDR3 in DNA: TGTGCCTGGGGAGGACAGGGAGGGGGAGATACGCAGTATTTT. Protein sequence: CAWGGQGGGDTQYF. This chain connects TRBV30 to TRBJ2-3, with D maybe TRBD1 (8 bases). This CDR3 is built from 14 residues. The V and J ends lost 5 bases and 5 bases respectively, with 17 bases between them. The germline CDR1 and CDR2 sequences are GTSNPN and SVGIG (reference sequence). Variable domain in full (rest from reference TRBV30 and TRBJ2-3): SQTIHQWPATLVQPVGSPLSLECTVEGTSNPNLYWYRQAAGRGLQLLFYSVGIGQISSEVPQNLSASRPQDRQFILSSKKLLLSDSGFYLCAWGGQGGGDTQYFGPGTRLTVL.

This clonotype was counted a few times. The gene calls are TRBV18 and TRBJ1-5; D possibly corresponds to TRBD1 (6 bases). In germline, CDR1 is KGHSH, CDR2 LQKENI. This CDR3 is built from 16 residues. V was trimmed by 3 bases and J by 5 bases, leaving 17 bases between them. The CDR3 sequence: CASSPAARGVDQPQHF. CDR3 sequence (DNA): TGTGCCAGCTCACCGGCGGCCAGGGGCGTGGATCAGCCCCAGCATTTT. The whole variable domain, filled in from reference TRBV18 and TRBJ1-5, reads NAGVMQNPRHLVRRRGQEARLRCSPMKGHSHVYWYRQLPEEGLKFMVYLQKENIIDESGMPKERFSAEFPKEGPSILRIQQVVRGDSAAYFCASSPAARGVDQPQHFGDGTRLSIL.

The V and J genes are TRBV5-6 and TRBJ2-1; D not certain. The CDR3 has 13 amino acids. Germline CDR1 is SGHDT and CDR2 is YYEEEE. The ends were cut back, 3 bases at V and 3 bases at J, with 7 bases in the middle. CDR3: CASSSAHYNEQFF. CDR3 DNA sequence: TGTGCCAGCAGCTCAGCACACTACAATGAGCAGTTCTTC.

This rearrangement joins TRBV4-2 to TRBJ2-2; a possible D gene is TRBD2 (6 bases). CDR1 LGHNA and CDR2 YNFKEQ come from the germline V gene. V was trimmed by 4 bases and J by 3 bases, leaving 9 bases between them. CDR3 length: 14 amino acids. CDR3 protein: CASSPRDYTGELFF. DNA of the CDR3: TGTGCCAGCAGCCCCCGGGACTACACCGGGGAGCTGTTTTTT.

The chain carries TRBV12-3 or TRBV12-4 and TRBJ1-1; perhaps TRBD1 as D (5 bases). This CDR3 is built from 13 residues. Trimming stripped 6 bases from V and 6 bases from J, with 14 bases between. CDR3 DNA: TGTGCCAGCAGACACCAGGGAAGGGCTGAAGCTTTCTTT. Protein sequence: CASRHQGRAEAFF.

This clonotype was counted between two and nine times. The chain is built from TRBV19 and TRBJ2-7; TRBD1 matches 9 bases. V gave up 3 bases and J gave up 4 bases; unmatched junction bases: 4. The CDR3 sequence is 14 residues long. Germline values: CDR1 LNHDA, CDR2 SQIVND (reference sequence). The CDR3 bases are TGTGCCAGTAGTATTACAGGGGGCGCGTACGAGCAGTACTTC. It specifies CASSITGGAYEQYF.

This clonotype was picked up many times. This chain connects TRBV5-6 to TRBJ1-4; D may be TRBD1 (5 bases). Germline-derived CDR1 and CDR2 are SGHDT and YYEEEE. The CDR3 loop spans 17 amino acids. V gave up 4 bases and J gave up 4 bases, with 20 bases separating them. Here the CDR3 DNA reads TGTGCCAGCAGCGAAACAATCAACGAGGGGTTTAATGAAAAACTGTTTTTT. Translation gives CASSETINEGFNEKLFF.

This clonotype was detected only a few times. V is TRBV11-2 and J is TRBJ2-1; D gene uncertain. The V gene's germline CDR1 is SGHAT and CDR2 FQNNGV. The CDR3 runs to 18 residues. V lost 1 base and J lost 5, with 21 bases in between. CDR3 region: CASSLVSSSVNLNNEQFF. CDR3 DNA sequence: TGTGCCAGCAGCTTAGTTTCGAGCTCGGTAAACCTCAACAATGAGCAGTTCTTC.

This clonotype was counted only a few times. This chain links TRBV6-5 with TRBJ2-7; TRBD2 matches 7 bases. Germline V gives CDR1 MNHEY, CDR2 SVGAGI. The CDR3 spans 17 residues. Trimming cost V 2 bases and J 5 bases; bases outside gene matches: 15. The CDR3 DNA reads as TGTGCCAGCAGTTACCCCGGACTAGGATCGGTGGGGAACGAGCAGTACTTC. Its protein is CASSYPGLGSVGNEQYF.

This clonotype was counted between two and nine times. This rearrangement joins TRBV5-1 to TRBJ1-4; D perhaps matches TRBD1 (6 bases). Germline lookup yields CDR1 SGHRS and CDR2 YFSETQ. Trimming removed 4 bases at V and 8 bases at J, with 15 bases between. There are 14 residues in the CDR3. The DNA for the CDR3 is TGCGCCAGCAGCGTGGACCCAGGGGTGGAAAAACTGTTTTTT. This codes for CASSVDPGVEKLFF. Full variable domain (rest looked up from reference TRBV5-1 and TRBJ1-4): KAGVTQTPRYLIKTRGQQVTLSCSPISGHRSVSWYQQTPGQGLQFLFEYFSETQRNKGNFPGRFSGRQFSNSRSEMNVSTLELGDSALYLCASSVDPGVEKLFFGSGTQLSVL.

The rearrangement links TRBV20-1 to TRBJ2-5; D is ambiguous. This CDR3 has 15 amino acids. The V end was cut by 6 bases, the J end by 2 bases, with 19 bases between. CDR1 is DFQATT and CDR2 is SNEGSKA in the germline V gene (reference sequence). The CDR3 loop reads CSAASGRERQETQYF. In DNA, the CDR3 is TGCAGTGCGGCGTCGGGTAGAGAGAGGCAAGAGACCCAGTACTTC.

This rearrangement joins TRBV5-1 to TRBJ2-5; D not certain. The germline V and J ends were trimmed by 0 bases and 1 base, with 16 bases remaining between them. CDR3 length: 17 amino acids. Germline CDR1 and CDR2: SGHRS and YFSETQ. The CDR3 DNA is TGCGCCAGCAGCTTGGGTTTAACCTCTGCCCGCCAAGAGACCCAGTACTTC. Its protein product is CASSLGLTSARQETQYF.

The chain joins TRBV14 to TRBJ2-7, with D perhaps matching TRBD1 (6 bases). CDR3 length equals 15 residues. CDR1 is SGHDN, CDR2 FVKESK, per germline. The V and J ends lost 4 bases and 6 bases respectively, with 19 bases between them. The CDR3 DNA follows: TGTGCCAGCAGCCCCGCAGGGGCCGCTTCTGGCGAGCAGTACTTC. Translated, it gives CASSPAGAASGEQYF.

This clonotype was counted between two and nine times. J is TRBJ1-5 and V is TRBV10-1; maybe TRBD1 (6 bases). Per germline, CDR1 WNHNN and CDR2 SYGVQD (reference sequence). Deletions cut 3 bases from V and 5 bases from J, with 8 bases between. The CDR3 extends over 13 amino acids. CDR3 loop: CASSDQGHQPQHF. CDR3 DNA sequence: TGCGCCAGCAGTGATCAGGGGCATCAGCCCCAGCATTTT.

The CDR3 nucleotides are TGTGCCAGCAGCGGAATTCACAGCGTCTCCTACGAGCAGTACTTC. This sequence encodes CASSGIHSVSYEQYF. The chain has TRBV6-1 and TRBJ2-7; no clear D gene. This CDR3 has 15 residues. CDR1 is MNHNS, CDR2 SASEGT, per germline. The V end lost 6 bases, the J end lost 0 bases, and 15 bases lay between the germline ends.

In this sample, this clonotype turned up many times. The V gene is TRBV7-2, the J gene TRBJ2-2; no clear D gene. Germline values: CDR1 SGHTA, CDR2 FQGNSA. The V and J ends lost 4 bases and 6 bases respectively, with 9 bases between them. This CDR3 spans 13 amino acids. The CDR3 DNA follows: TGTGCCAGCAGCTCTCGACGGGCCGGGGAGCTGTTTTTT. It codes for CASSSRRAGELFF.

The genes are TRBV7-2 and TRBJ2-7; 7 positions match TRBD2. Germline values: CDR1 SGHTA, CDR2 FQGNSA. The CDR3 is made up of 14 amino acids. V trimming: 4 bases; J trimming: 2 bases; junction bases outside the gene matches: 5. DNA of the CDR3: TGTGCCAGCAGCTCATCTAGCGGACCCTACGAGCAGTACTTC. Translated: CASSSSSGPYEQYF.

This clonotype was seen only a few times. This chain's CDR3 is CASSLRSGTGNHEQYF. DNA of the CDR3: TGTGCCAGCAGCCTCCGGTCCGGGACAGGTAACCACGAGCAGTACTTC. The V gene is TRBV6-4, the J gene TRBJ2-7, with 8 positions matching TRBD1. Per germline, CDR1 MRHNA and CDR2 SNTAGT. CDR3 length: 16 amino acids. V lost 6 bases and J lost 5; bases outside the gene matches: 15.

A few counts support this clonotype. V usage is TRBV19 and J usage is TRBJ2-2; D unclear. In germline, CDR1 is LNHDA, CDR2 SQIVND (reference sequence). There are 12 residues in the CDR3. With 5 bases removed from V and 6 bases from J, the gap between germline ends came to 7 bases. CDR3 bases: TGTGCCAGTAGTTTTTTTGCCGGGGAGCTGTTTTTT. It yields the protein CASSFFAGELFF.